This passage covers 7 T cell receptor beta chains from one sample sequenced in a study of cytomegalovirus exposure and HLA in healthy donors. This PCR relied on a set of 60 Vbeta primers and 13 Jbeta primers. TCRdb's copy holds only in-frame clones and misses some; the assay was immunoSEQ multiplex PCR. Found here are about 190,000 clones, around 80% of them singletons; the top ten hold around 1.6%. The sequencing sample was made of PBMCs. Receptors were obtained from a man aged 35 to 55 in good health and CMV-seropositive.

The chain's CDR3 is CASSLAVTDGYTF. In DNA, the CDR3 is TGCGCCAGCAGCTTGGCCGTTACAGATGGCTACACCTTC. The chain carries TRBV5-1 and TRBJ1-2; no firm D call. CDR1 is SGHRS and CDR2 is YFSETQ in the germline V gene. The length of the CDR3 is 13 residues. The V gene lost 0 bases and the J gene lost 6 bases, with 9 bases spanning the gap.

The chain is built from TRBV5-5 and TRBJ2-7, with a possible D match to TRBD2 (6 bases). Germline V gene lookup returns CDR1 SGHKS and CDR2 YYEKEE (reference sequence). This CDR3 region has 16 residues. The V gene lost 1 base and the J gene lost 2 bases, with 16 bases spanning the gap. In DNA form, the CDR3 reads TGTGCCAGCAGCTTGTTTGCGGGGATGGAGGCCTACGAGCAGTACTTC. Residues: CASSLFAGMEAYEQYF.

V and J are TRBV5-5 and TRBJ2-6; TRBD1 matches at 8 bases. CDR3 length equals 20 residues. J was trimmed by 3 bases and V by 4 bases; bases with no gene match: 18. The germline V gene has CDR1 SGHKS and CDR2 YYEKEE (reference sequence). In nucleotides, the CDR3 is TGTGCCAGCAGCCATGGCCAGGGGGCACTACAGTCAGGTGGGGCCAACGTCCTGACTTTC. This codes for CASSHGQGALQSGGANVLTF.

This clone was seen once. This chain connects TRBV28 to TRBJ2-3; D ambiguous. Germline-derived CDR1 and CDR2 are MDHEN and SYDVKM. This CDR3 contains 16 residues. With 4 bases removed from V and 1 base from J, the gap between germline ends came to 15 bases. CDR3 coding DNA: TGTGCCAGCAGTTGGAGAATTCAAGAGCGCACAGATACGCAGTATTTT. Protein product: CASSWRIQERTDTQYF. Supplemented by reference TRBV28 and TRBJ2-3, the full variable domain reads DVKVTQSSRYLVKRTGEKVFLECVQDMDHENMFWYRQDPGLGLRLIYFSYDVKMKEKGDIPEGYSVSREKKERFSLILESASTNQTSMYLCASSWRIQERTDTQYFGPGTRLTVL.

This clone was seen only a few times. The rearrangement links TRBV5-4 to TRBJ2-1; D is undetermined. The CDR3 loop spans 17 amino acids. Germline assignment: CDR1 SGHNT and CDR2 YYREEE (reference sequence). Trimming removed 4 bases from V and 5 bases from J, with 22 bases in between. CDR3 sequence (DNA): TGTGCCAGCAGCCAAGAGTTAGCCAGAGCGCGCCACAATGAGCAGTTCTTC. It codes for CASSQELARARHNEQFF.

V is TRBV5-6 and J is TRBJ2-1, with TRBD2 identical over 16 bases. The junction had 2 bases not matched to a gene; V was cut back by 4 bases and J by 4 bases. This CDR3 region has 16 residues. Germline V CDR1 and CDR2: SGHDT, YYEEEE. CDR3 sequence (DNA): TGTGCCAGCAGCGGGGGACTAGCGGGAGGGTACAATGAGCAGTTCTTC. Translated, it gives CASSGGLAGGYNEQFF.

Turning to this clone: The junction shows a germline mismatch at one end, possibly a read error. The genes are TRBV4-1 and TRBJ2-7; a weak D match, TRBD1 (5 bases). CDR1 and CDR2 from the germline V gene are MGHRA and YSYEKL. The CDR3 totals 14 residues. This chain's CDR3 is CASSQQGSSYEQCF. The CDR3 DNA is TGCGCCAGCAGCCAACAGGGAAGCTCCTACGAGCAGTGCTTC.